These 25 T cell receptor beta chains originate from one sample sequenced in a study of shared clonotypes between healthy human individuals. Using immunoSEQ multiplex PCR, the repertoire was profiled, and TCRdb retains in-frame clones only, with some absent. The profile shows 400,000 to 600,000 clones, roughly three quarters of them singletons. Source material: PBMCs. The receptors come from a woman aged 40 to 50 in good health. Some clones in this sample may be carry-over from other donors' samples.

This clone has only one observation. The rearrangement links TRBV30 to TRBJ1-4; 8 bases line up with TRBD1. V lost 4 bases, J lost 10 bases, and 8 bases stayed unmatched. The CDR3 covers 13 residues. Germline CDR1 GTSNPN, CDR2 SVGIG (reference sequence). The CDR3 here is CAWTLGQGGKLFF. CDR3 nucleotide sequence: TGTGCCTGGACCCTAGGACAGGGAGGAAAACTGTTTTTT.

V usage is TRBV7-2 and J usage is TRBJ2-3; TRBD2 aligns across 7 bases. V was clipped by 10 bases and J by 2 bases; unmatched bases: 6. Looked up from germline, CDR1 is SGHTA and CDR2 is FQGNSA. This CDR3 comprises 13 residues. In DNA, the CDR3 is TGTGCCACCTCCCGGGAGGCCACAGATACGCAGTATTTT. Translation: CATSREATDTQYF.

The V and J genes are TRBV14 and TRBJ1-1, with 7 bases matching TRBD1. CDR1 and CDR2 (germline): SGHDN, FVKESK. The ends lost 0 bases at V and 4 bases at J; junction bases unmatched: 11. The CDR3 length is 17 residues. DNA for the CDR3: TGTGCCAGCAGCCAAGATGTCCACAGGGGAATGGGCACTGAAGCTTTCTTT. Translated: CASSQDVHRGMGTEAFF.

The chain links TRBV5-4 to TRBJ2-1; 11 bases are shared with TRBD1. Losses at the gene ends were 4 bases for V and 10 bases for J; bases not matched to a gene: 13. The CDR3 sequence is 16 residues long. Germline V gene data show CDR1 as SGHNT and CDR2 as YYREEE (reference sequence). The CDR3 coding sequence is TGTGCCAGCAGCCTTGGGGTGGACAGGGGGCAAGGGGAGCAGTTCTTC. This translates into CASSLGVDRGQGEQFF.

The chain combines TRBV11-1 with TRBJ2-5; a weak D match, TRBD1 (5 bases). Germline lookup yields CDR1 SGHAT and CDR2 FQDESV (reference sequence). Trimming removed 5 bases at V and 5 bases at J, with 24 bases between. CDR3 length: 17 residues. The CDR3 nucleotides are TGTGCCAGCAGCCCGCCCCCAAAGCTCCAGGGTTGGGAGACCCAGTACTTC. Its protein product is CASSPPPKLQGWETQYF.

The chain recombines TRBV28 with TRBJ2-3, with a possible D match to TRBD1 (5 bases). The V end lost 5 bases, the J end lost 5 bases, and 17 bases lay between the germline ends. Germline-derived CDR1 and CDR2 are MDHEN and SYDVKM. This CDR3 is 15 amino acids long. This chain's CDR3 is CASSAESGYGDTQYF. In DNA, the CDR3 is TGTGCCAGCAGTGCGGAATCAGGGTACGGAGATACGCAGTATTTT. Variable domain in full (rest from reference TRBV28 and TRBJ2-3): DVKVTQSSRYLVKRTGEKVFLECVQDMDHENMFWYRQDPGLGLRLIYFSYDVKMKEKGDIPEGYSVSREKKERFSLILESASTNQTSMYLCASSAESGYGDTQYFGPGTRLTVL.

This chain joins TRBV10-3 and TRBJ2-7, with no clear D. The CDR3 has 11 residues. CDR1 and CDR2 from the germline V gene are ENHRY and SYGVKD. The ends were cut back, 1 base at V and 12 bases at J, with 10 bases in the middle. The CDR3 DNA reads as TGTGCCATCAGTGAGTATGGGTCGTGGTACTTC. Protein sequence: CAISEYGSWYF.

This clone was found a few times. The chain links TRBV2 to TRBJ2-1; a weak D match, TRBD1 (5 bases). Germline V gene data show CDR1 as SNHLY and CDR2 as FYNNEI. V lost 6 bases, J lost 2 bases, and 11 bases lay in between. CDR3 size: 14 residues. This CDR3 is CASSPDSTYNEQFF. In DNA, the CDR3 is TGTGCCAGCAGCCCAGACAGCACCTACAATGAGCAGTTCTTC.

The count of this clone is one. The V call is TRBV5-1, the J call TRBJ2-5, with unresolved D. The CDR3 runs to 14 residues. V was shortened by 0 bases and J by 3 bases, with 9 bases between the two germline ends. CDR1 and CDR2 (germline): SGHRS, YFSETQ. CDR3 sequence reads: CASSLGRFKETQYF. As DNA, the CDR3 is TGCGCCAGCAGCTTGGGGAGATTTAAAGAGACCCAGTACTTC. Combining the CDR3 with reference TRBV5-1 and TRBJ2-5 gives the whole variable domain KAGVTQTPRYLIKTRGQQVTLSCSPISGHRSVSWYQQTPGQGLQFLFEYFSETQRNKGNFPGRFSGRQFSNSRSEMNVSTLELGDSALYLCASSLGRFKETQYFGPGTRLLVL.

This chain uses TRBV5-5 with TRBJ1-5, with D perhaps TRBD1 (5 bases). The CDR3 spans 13 residues. Trimming cost V 0 bases and J 6 bases, with 7 bases left between them. Germline lookup yields CDR1 SGHKS and CDR2 YYEKEE (reference sequence). CDR3 sequence: CASSLEGSQPQHF. The CDR3 nucleotides read TGTGCCAGCAGCTTGGAGGGGTCTCAGCCCCAGCATTTT.

This clone was counted many times. The chain has TRBV5-1 and TRBJ2-3; 10 bases line up with TRBD2. The V and J ends lost 4 bases and 5 bases, in that order; junction bases with no gene match: 7. The CDR3 is made up of 15 amino acids. CDR1 and CDR2 (germline): SGHRS, YFSETQ. Here the CDR3 reads CASSPLAGVQDTQYF. In DNA form, the CDR3 reads TGCGCCAGCAGCCCTCTAGCGGGAGTTCAAGATACGCAGTATTTT.

The count of this clone is one. J is TRBJ2-3 and V is TRBV30; tentatively, D is TRBD2 (6 bases). The CDR3 totals 16 residues. The V gene's germline CDR1 is GTSNPN and CDR2 SVGIG (reference sequence). V lost 0 bases and J lost 0, with 13 bases in between. CDR3 nucleotide sequence: TGTGCCTGGAGTGTAGGGGCTAGCGAAAGCACAGATACGCAGTATTTT. Protein sequence: CAWSVGASESTDTQYF.

This sequence joins TRBV5-5 and TRBJ2-1; either TRBD1 or TRBD2 may fit D (5 bases each). The CDR3 sequence is 16 residues long. Germline lookup yields CDR1 SGHKS and CDR2 YYEKEE (reference sequence). Trimming shortened V by 2 bases and J by 0 bases, and 12 bases separated the two germline ends. CDR3 bases: TGTGCCAGCAGCTTACGGGGCTTAAGCTCCTACAATGAGCAGTTCTTC. Its protein is CASSLRGLSSYNEQFF.

Only a few counts were recorded for this clone. The CDR3 here is CASSAGLGNQETQYF. CDR3 sequence (DNA): TGCGCCAGCAGTGCCGGACTAGGCAATCAAGAGACCCAGTACTTC. V is TRBV10-2 and J is TRBJ2-5; 7 nucleotides line up with TRBD2. The CDR3 is 15 amino acids. Germline V lookup: CDR1 WSHSY, CDR2 SAAADI. Trimming at V came to 4 bases and at J to 2 bases, leaving 7 bases not matched to a gene.

This clone was seen a few times. V is TRBV5-1 and J is TRBJ1-2; 8 bases line up with TRBD1. Germline values: CDR1 SGHRS, CDR2 YFSETQ. The CDR3 runs 16 residues. The junction had 11 bases not matched to a gene; V was cut back by 0 bases and J by 7 bases. In DNA form, the CDR3 reads TGCGCCAGCAGCTTGGAGTCAGGGGGCGGTAGAGGTGGCTACACCTTC. Protein product: CASSLESGGGRGGYTF. Supplemented by reference TRBV5-1 and TRBJ1-2, the full variable domain reads KAGVTQTPRYLIKTRGQQVTLSCSPISGHRSVSWYQQTPGQGLQFLFEYFSETQRNKGNFPGRFSGRQFSNSRSEMNVSTLELGDSALYLCASSLESGGGRGGYTFGSGTRLTVV.

Turning to this clone: With only one base between it and a far larger clone, this is likely a read error. Other DNA sequences in this specimen translate into the identical CDR3. The J gene is TRBJ1-3, the V gene TRBV19; TRBD1 might be the D (6 bases). V gave up 9 bases and J gave up 4 bases, with 13 bases separating them. CDR3 size: 13 residues. The germline CDR1 and CDR2 sequences are LNHDA and SQIVND (reference sequence). CDR3 loop: CASQGSSGNTIYF. The CDR3 nucleotides read TGTGCCAGCCAGGGGTCCTCCGGAAACACCATATATTTT. Full variable domain (outside the CDR3, taken from reference TRBV19 and TRBJ1-3): DGGITQSPKYLFRKEGQNVTLSCEQNLNHDAMYWYRQDPGQGLRLIYYSQIVNDFQKGDIAEGYSVSREKKESFPLTVTSAQKNPTAFYLCASQGSSGNTIYFGEGSWLTVV.

The chain joins TRBV5-6 to TRBJ2-1; D is ambiguous. Germline V gives CDR1 SGHDT, CDR2 YYEEEE. CDR3 length: 13 amino acids. The germline V and J ends were trimmed by 1 base and 6 bases, with 8 bases remaining between them. DNA for the CDR3: TGTGCCAGCAGCTTGTGGCTGATCAATGAGCAGTTCTTC. This sequence encodes CASSLWLINEQFF.

The rearrangement links TRBV2 to TRBJ2-7; no reliable D call. The CDR3 length is 12 residues. CDR1 SNHLY and CDR2 FYNNEI come from the germline V gene. Deletions cut 2 bases from V and 2 bases from J, with 4 bases between. CDR3 protein: CASSESTYEQYF. DNA of the CDR3: TGTGCCAGCAGTGAAAGTACCTACGAGCAGTACTTC. Drawing the rest from reference TRBV2 and TRBJ2-7, the complete variable domain is EPEVTQTPSHQVTQMGQEVILRCVPISNHLYFYWYRQILGQKVEFLVSFYNNEISEKSEIFDDQFSVERPDGSNFTLKIRSTKLEDSAMYFCASSESTYEQYFGPGTRLTVT.

The chain joins TRBV11-2 to TRBJ2-1; 10 nucleotides line up with TRBD2. The CDR3 has 15 residues. From germline, CDR1 is SGHAT and CDR2 FQNNGV. The V segment lost 1 base and the J segment 8 bases; nucleotides outside the gene matches: 5. Here the CDR3 reads CASSLAAGGGDEQFF. Written as DNA, the CDR3 is TGTGCCAGCAGCTTAGCAGCGGGAGGGGGCGATGAGCAGTTCTTC.

The chain recombines TRBV2 with TRBJ2-1, with D perhaps matching TRBD2 (5 bases). This CDR3 spans 14 amino acids. Trimming cost V 5 bases and J 4 bases, with 12 bases left between them. Germline loops: CDR1 SNHLY, CDR2 FYNNEI. The CDR3 DNA reads as TGTGCCAGCAGTCTCCGGAGCGGATACAATGAGCAGTTCTTC. This gives the protein CASSLRSGYNEQFF.

CDR3 region: CASYESGPSYNEQFF. The CDR3, as DNA: TGTGCCAGTTACGAGTCGGGACCCTCCTACAATGAGCAGTTCTTC. The chain recombines TRBV28 with TRBJ2-1; D could derive from TRBD1 or TRBD2 (5 bases each). Per the germline V gene, CDR1 is MDHEN and CDR2 is SYDVKM. The CDR3 covers 15 residues. Trimming took 9 bases from V and 0 from J, leaving 15 bases between them.

The V call is TRBV7-8, the J call TRBJ2-4; D assignment may be TRBD1 or TRBD2 (5 bases each). Germline values: CDR1 SGHVS, CDR2 FQNEAQ. This CDR3 spans 17 amino acids. V gave up 1 base and J gave up 4 bases, with 17 bases separating them. The CDR3 sequence: CASSLERMGVTKNIQYF. CDR3 sequence (DNA): TGTGCCAGCAGCTTAGAGCGGATGGGGGTAACTAAAAACATTCAGTACTTC. The entire variable domain, with the rest obtained from reference TRBV7-8 and TRBJ2-4, is as follows: GAGVSQSPRYKVAKRGQDVALRCDPISGHVSLFWYQQALGQGPEFLTYFQNEAQLDKSGLPSDRFFAERPEGSVSTLKIQRTQQEDSAVYLCASSLERMGVTKNIQYFGAGTRLSVL.

This chain joins TRBV27 and TRBJ2-3; TRBD2 matches at 11 bases. The CDR3 has 14 residues. CDR1 and CDR2 (germline): MNHEY, SMNVEV (reference sequence). After removal of 5 bases from V and 6 bases from J, the junction contained 4 bases not matched to a gene. This chain's CDR3 is CASSLLAGADTQYF. CDR3 nucleotides: TGTGCCAGCAGTCTACTAGCGGGAGCTGATACGCAGTATTTT.

The gene calls are TRBV7-2 and TRBJ1-5; D is unresolved. The CDR3 has 12 residues. V lost 2 bases, J lost 7 bases, and 6 bases lay in between. Germline loops: CDR1 SGHTA, CDR2 FQGNSA. The CDR3 sequence: CASSLMGQPQHF. DNA of the CDR3: TGTGCCAGCAGCTTAATGGGGCAGCCCCAGCATTTT.

The genes are TRBV19 and TRBJ1-1; no definite D call. CDR3 length equals 15 residues. Deletions cut 7 bases from V and 1 base from J, with 16 bases between. The V gene's germline CDR1 is LNHDA and CDR2 SQIVND (reference sequence). This chain's CDR3 is CASTPMGLGNTEAFF. DNA of the CDR3: TGTGCCAGTACCCCCATGGGATTGGGGAACACTGAAGCTTTCTTT.